The clone carrying this T cell receptor beta chain was detected many times. Its antigen remains unknown. Unique molecular identifiers were present on the cDNA, and a universal primer site came from template switching. TCRdb passed the 5' RACE reads through MiXCR, listing each CDR3 protein once. Among roughly 690,000 distinct CDR3 sequences listed, less than 7% were seen once. The data stem from a study of identical twins. Findings and limits, study-wide: Conclusions rested on cross-sectional statistics rather than following the same donors.

Only healthy Caucasians were enrolled as donors. Sequencing input: naive T cells sorted from blood. This TCR derives from a man between 18 and 29 years old in good health.

CDR3 coding DNA: TGTGCCATCGGACAGGGAGAGGAGCCCCAGCATTTT. It yields the protein CAIGQGEEPQHF. The chain recombines TRBV10-3 with TRBJ1-5, with 8 bases identical to TRBD1. CDR1 ENHRY and CDR2 SYGVKD come from the germline V gene. V was clipped by 8 bases and J by 8 bases; unmatched bases: 5. This CDR3 has 12 amino acids.